The T cell receptor beta chain described here comes from a study of T-cell memory formation after mild COVID-19. The study, taken as a whole, reports: Clones contracting across day 15 to 85 had a balanced CD4/CD8 profile; later expanding clones leaned CD4+.

V shed 5 bases and J 1 base; nucleotides not matched to a gene: 0. CDR3 length: 16 residues. TCR alpha and TCR beta cDNA libraries carrying sample barcodes and UMIs were produced by 5'RACE using constant-segment primers. MiXCR, applied by TCRdb to the 5' RACE reads, yields one record per CDR3 protein. Among about 540,000 distinct CDR3 sequences, roughly 20% were seen once, and the ten largest hold about 12%. Note on this clonotype: Antigen specificity is unknown.

This sequence originates from an adult woman who had mild COVID-19 (a few samples of this study predate the infection). Cell type and time point are not known. The sequenced sample consisted of PBMCs or a T cell subset sorted from them (not recorded which). This rearrangement joins TRBV12-3 or TRBV12-4 to TRBJ2-1; the match to TRBD2 covers 15 bases. The CDR3 coding sequence is TGTGCCAGCAGTGGACTAGCGGGGGGGTCCTACAATGAGCAGTTCTTC. The encoded protein is CASSGLAGGSYNEQFF.